The 26 T cell receptor beta chains below come from one sample, sequenced in a study of blood T cell repertoires in COVID-19 (dated by TCRdb to about 2020). The library was made by the immunoSEQ multiplex PCR assay. Held by TCRdb, this immuneACCESS table contains in-frame sequences only and omits some clones. Under half of the omission traces to an unresolved V gene where checked; the cause of the rest is unknown. The sample table records 160,000 or so clones; around 76% of these occur just once. The top ten hold over 7.5% of the sample. Specimen: peripheral blood. The receptors stem from a woman in her seventies with acute or convalescent COVID-19.

The chain combines TRBV28 with TRBJ1-5; D not certain. Germline loops: CDR1 MDHEN, CDR2 SYDVKM. Trimming shortened V by 6 bases and J by 1 base, and 13 bases separated the two germline ends. The CDR3 extends over 15 amino acids. The CDR3 region has the DNA TGTGCCAGCAGAAGAGGGCTGGGGAGCAATCAGCCCCAGCATTTT. This translates into CASRRGLGSNQPQHF.

The chain links TRBV25-1 to TRBJ1-1; TRBD1 is a possible D gene (5 bases). Germline V gene data show CDR1 as MGHDK and CDR2 as SYGVNS. The V end was cut by 5 bases, the J end by 0 bases, with 10 bases between. The length of the CDR3 is 14 residues. The CDR3 is CASSREGVNTEAFF. The CDR3 nucleotides read TGTGCCAGCAGTAGAGAAGGGGTGAACACTGAAGCTTTCTTT. Variable domain in full (rest from reference TRBV25-1 and TRBJ1-1): EADIYQTPRYLVIGTGKKITLECSQTMGHDKMYWYQQDPGMELHLIHYSYGVNSTEKGDLSSESTVSRIRTEHFPLTLESARPSHTSQYLCASSREGVNTEAFFGQGTRLTVV.

The genes are TRBV9 and TRBJ1-6; 8 bases agree with TRBD1. V was pared by 2 bases and J by 6 bases, with 10 bases of the junction left unmatched. CDR3 length: 17 residues. CDR1 and CDR2 (germline): SGDLS, YYNGEE. CDR3 residues: CASSVTKGQGGNSPLHF. CDR3 coding DNA: TGTGCCAGCAGCGTCACGAAAGGACAGGGTGGTAATTCACCCCTCCACTTT. The full variable domain, its missing parts supplied by reference TRBV9 and TRBJ1-6, is DSGVTQTPKHLITATGQRVTLRCSPRSGDLSVYWYQQSLDQGLQFLIQYYNGEERAKGNILERFSAQQFPDLHSELNLSSLELGDSALYFCASSVTKGQGGNSPLHFGNGTRLTVT.

V and J are TRBV27 and TRBJ2-1, with 10 bases matching TRBD2. With 6 bases clipped from V and 4 bases from J, the junction kept 6 bases outside the gene matches. In germline, CDR1 is MNHEY, CDR2 SMNVEV (reference sequence). CDR3 length equals 15 residues. The CDR3 region is CASRVSGGPYNEQFF. For the CDR3, the DNA is TGTGCCAGCAGGGTTAGCGGGGGGCCGTACAATGAGCAGTTCTTC.

The chain's CDR3 is CASSRQGLVEQYF. The CDR3 DNA reads as TGTGCCAGCAGCCGACAGGGATTAGTAGAGCAGTACTTC. The rearrangement joins TRBV3-1 (or the pseudogene TRBV3-2) to TRBJ2-7; 7 bases align to TRBD1. J gave up 7 bases and V 4 bases, and 7 bases lay outside the gene matches. The CDR3 length is 13 residues. The germline V gene encodes CDR1 LGHDT and CDR2 YNNKEL (reference sequence).

The chain combines TRBV5-1 with TRBJ2-1, with 8 bases fitting TRBD2. Germline V gene data show CDR1 as SGHRS and CDR2 as YFSETQ. The CDR3 consists of 15 residues. V gave up 0 bases and J gave up 7 bases; unmatched junction bases: 6. The CDR3 DNA reads TGCGCCAGCAGCTTGGCCCCCAGCGGGGGAAATGAGCAGTTCTTC. This sequence encodes CASSLAPSGGNEQFF.

The rearrangement links TRBV5-1 to TRBJ2-5; possibly TRBD2 for D (6 bases). Trimming removed 2 bases at V and 5 bases at J, with 13 bases between. The CDR3 loop spans 14 amino acids. Germline CDR1 and CDR2: SGHRS and YFSETQ. The CDR3, as DNA: TGCGCCAGCAGCTTTATGGGGGGAAGGGAGACCCAGTACTTC. Amino acid sequence: CASSFMGGRETQYF.

This rearrangement joins TRBV6-2 or TRBV6-3 to TRBJ2-7, with 8 bases matching TRBD2. CDR1 is MNHEY, CDR2 SVGEGT, per germline. CDR3 length: 15 amino acids. V lost 0 bases to trimming and J lost 3 bases; unmatched junction nucleotides: 4. Here the CDR3 reads CASSYSMTSDYEQYF. The CDR3, as DNA: TGTGCCAGCAGTTACTCGATGACTAGCGACTACGAGCAGTACTTC.

This rearrangement joins TRBV3-1 (or the pseudogene TRBV3-2) to TRBJ2-3, with 7 bases matching TRBD2. This CDR3 is 17 amino acids long. Trimming cost V 0 bases and J 0 bases; bases outside gene matches: 6. Germline V lookup: CDR1 LGHDT, CDR2 YNNKEL (reference sequence). CDR3 loop: CASSQDILAVSTDTQYF. The DNA of the CDR3 is TGTGCCAGCAGCCAAGATATCCTAGCGGTAAGCACAGATACGCAGTATTTT.

Note on this clone: The identical CDR3 is also encoded by other nucleotide sequences in the sample. The rearrangement uses TRBV7-2 and TRBJ2-5; TRBD2 matches 8 bases. Trimming cost V 5 bases and J 5 bases; bases outside gene matches: 7. The CDR3 sequence is 14 residues long. CDR1 and CDR2 (germline): SGHTA, FQGNSA. CDR3 bases: TGTGCCAGCAGCCCCGGGACTAGGGGTGAGACCCAGTACTTC. This codes for CASSPGTRGETQYF.

The chain couples TRBV9 to TRBJ2-1; possible D gene TRBD1, 5 bases. Germline CDR1 and CDR2: SGDLS and YYNGEE. This CDR3 is built from 13 residues. V lost 0 bases to trimming and J lost 7 bases, with 8 bases between them. The CDR3 DNA follows: TGTGCCAGCAGCGTAGGGGGCCTAAATGAGCAGTTCTTC. This encodes CASSVGGLNEQFF.

This chain uses TRBV11-3 with TRBJ2-6, with TRBD1 matching over 8 bases. V shed 6 bases, J shed 1 base, and the junction held 2 bases outside the gene matches. This CDR3 is 15 amino acids long. The germline gives CDR1 SGHNT, CDR2 YENEEA. The chain's CDR3 is CASSRQGSGANVLTF. In nucleotides, the CDR3 is TGTGCCAGCAGTCGACAGGGGTCTGGGGCCAACGTCCTGACTTTC.

V and J are TRBV28 and TRBJ2-5, with TRBD1 identical over 11 bases. V was pared by 6 bases and J by 5 bases, with 11 bases of the junction left unmatched. The CDR3 has 16 residues. Germline values: CDR1 MDHEN, CDR2 SYDVKM. The CDR3 nucleotides read TGTGCCAGCAGGCCGTGGACAGGGGGCCGTCGGGAGACCCAGTACTTC. Protein: CASRPWTGGRRETQYF.

The rearrangement links TRBV24-1 to TRBJ1-2; TRBD1 might be the D (6 bases). The CDR3 runs to 14 residues. Germline assignment: CDR1 KGHDR and CDR2 SFDVKD. The ends were cut back, 4 bases at V and 6 bases at J, with 14 bases in the middle. The CDR3 DNA follows: TGTGCCACCAGTGAGGGCAGGGGAGTCCATGGCTACACCTTC. This codes for CATSEGRGVHGYTF.

This clone was recorded many times. The chain employs TRBV4-1 and TRBJ1-6, with D perhaps TRBD1 (6 bases). Germline CDR1 and CDR2: MGHRA and YSYEKL. Between the trimmed V and J ends, which lost 4 bases and 10 bases, there was a span of 20 bases. The CDR3 covers 16 residues. For the CDR3, the DNA is TGCGCCAGCAGCCGAGGTCAACAGGGAATTGTCTCACCCCTCCACTTT. The encoded protein is CASSRGQQGIVSPLHF.

The chain uses TRBV28 and TRBJ2-5, with 13 bases that match TRBD2. This CDR3 comprises 18 residues. In germline, CDR1 is MDHEN, CDR2 SYDVKM. The V and J ends lost 10 bases and 1 base, in that order; junction bases with no gene match: 15. The CDR3 coding sequence is TGTGCCACCGCAGGGACTAGCGGGACCCTACGCCCCCAAGAGACCCAGTACTTC. Translated, it gives CATAGTSGTLRPQETQYF. The variable domain in full, completed from reference TRBV28 and TRBJ2-5, reads DVKVTQSSRYLVKRTGEKVFLECVQDMDHENMFWYRQDPGLGLRLIYFSYDVKMKEKGDIPEGYSVSREKKERFSLILESASTNQTSMYLCATAGTSGTLRPQETQYFGPGTRLLVL.

The genes are TRBV7-8 and TRBJ2-3, with 8 bases aligning to TRBD2. The V gene's germline CDR1 is SGHVS and CDR2 FQNEAQ. This CDR3 is built from 16 residues. Trimming removed 5 bases from V and 6 bases from J; junction bases left unmatched: 13. CDR3 nucleotides: TGTGCCAGCAGCCCACATCCCGGGACTAGGGCGGATACGCAGTATTTT. Amino acids: CASSPHPGTRADTQYF.

The chain couples TRBV27 to TRBJ1-5, with D possibly TRBD1 on 6 matching bases. V lost 7 bases and J lost 0, with 16 bases in between. Germline V gene sequence: CDR1 MNHEY, CDR2 SMNVEV (reference sequence). The CDR3 covers 16 residues. CDR3 residues: CASTETGAYSNQPQHF. CDR3 bases: TGTGCCAGCACCGAGACAGGAGCATATAGCAATCAGCCCCAGCATTTT.

The chain links TRBV4-3 to TRBJ1-2; D possibly corresponds to TRBD1 (6 bases). Germline V lookup: CDR1 LGHNA, CDR2 YSLEER. The CDR3 length is 15 residues. Deletions cut 2 bases from V and 5 bases from J, with 15 bases between. CDR3 coding DNA: TGCGCCAGCAGCCAACCCCAGGGGCAAGGGTATGGCTACACCTTC. Its translation is CASSQPQGQGYGYTF.

The rearrangement links TRBV27 to TRBJ1-2; D remains ambiguous. Germline assignment: CDR1 MNHEY and CDR2 SMNVEV (reference sequence). The CDR3 has 15 residues. Trimming shortened V by 0 bases and J by 5 bases, and 13 bases separated the two germline ends. CDR3 DNA: TGTGCCAGCAGTTTATCGAGTGTTTGGGAGTATGGCTACACCTTC. It translates to CASSLSSVWEYGYTF.

The chain recombines TRBV6-5 with TRBJ1-3; the match to TRBD1 covers 8 bases. The CDR3 totals 16 residues. V shed 0 bases and J 0 bases; nucleotides not matched to a gene: 1. Germline values: CDR1 MNHEY, CDR2 SVGAGI. Here the CDR3 reads CASSYSGQGSGNTIYF. The DNA for the CDR3 is TGTGCCAGCAGTTACTCTGGACAGGGCTCTGGAAACACCATATATTTT.

The J gene is TRBJ1-2, the V gene TRBV2; D possibly corresponds to TRBD1 (6 bases). The CDR3 is made up of 14 amino acids. CDR1 SNHLY and CDR2 FYNNEI come from the germline V gene. Trimming removed 6 bases at V and 4 bases at J, with 15 bases between. CDR3 protein: CASSPTGPFYGYTF. In nucleotides, the CDR3 is TGTGCCAGCAGCCCGACAGGCCCCTTCTATGGCTACACCTTC.

The chain couples TRBV12-5 to TRBJ1-3; 9 bases align to TRBD1. J gave up 4 bases and V 4 bases, and 5 bases lay outside the gene matches. Germline-derived CDR1 and CDR2 are LGHNT and FRNRAP. The CDR3 has 15 amino acids. In nucleotides, the CDR3 is TGTGCTAGTGGTTGGGACAGGGTCCCAGGAAACACCATATATTTT. Its translation is CASGWDRVPGNTIYF. Drawing the rest from reference TRBV12-5 and TRBJ1-3, the complete variable domain is DARVTQTPRHKVTEMGQEVTMRCQPILGHNTVFWYRQTMMQGLELLAYFRNRAPLDDSGMPKDRFSAEMPDATLATLKIQPSEPRDSAVYFCASGWDRVPGNTIYFGEGSWLTVV.

Regarding this clone: This sample includes further DNA sequences coding for the same CDR3. The J gene is TRBJ2-2, the V gene TRBV4-2; the match to TRBD1 covers 8 bases. Germline values: CDR1 LGHNA, CDR2 YNFKEQ. The V gene end was trimmed by 4 bases and the J gene end by 2 bases; junction bases not matched to a gene: 0. The CDR3 covers 14 residues. The CDR3 nucleotides read TGTGCCAGCAGCCCAGGGGGCAACACCGGGGAGCTGTTTTTT. It translates to CASSPGGNTGELFF.

This clone has only a few counts. The chain couples TRBV6-4 to TRBJ2-4; TRBD1 agrees at 7 bases. Germline V lookup: CDR1 MRHNA, CDR2 SNTAGT. This CDR3 comprises 16 residues. The V segment lost 6 bases and the J segment 2 bases; nucleotides outside the gene matches: 10. DNA of the CDR3: TGTGCCAGCAGGTCGGACAGGCGGGCGCCCAAAAACATTCAGTACTTC. This gives the protein CASRSDRRAPKNIQYF.

This clone came up once. V gene TRBV15 combines with J gene TRBJ1-4; 7 positions match TRBD1. Germline V CDR1 and CDR2: LNHNV, YYDKDF (reference sequence). This CDR3 spans 16 amino acids. The J segment lost 4 bases and the V segment lost 0 bases, leaving 5 bases of the junction unmatched. The CDR3 region has the DNA TGTGCCACCAGCAGAGACCCGACAGGGAATAATGAAAAACTGTTTTTT. It yields the protein CATSRDPTGNNEKLFF.